Shown below are 5 T cell receptor beta chains from a single sample sequenced in a study of cytomegalovirus exposure and HLA in healthy donors. Generated by immunoSEQ multiplex PCR, the TCRdb table keeps only in-frame clones and is missing some. Among 150,000 to 200,000 clones, roughly 80% were seen once, and the ten largest hold less than 9%. The sample was PBMCs. These receptor sequences come from a man between 18 and 29 years old in good health and CMV-seropositive.

V is TRBV6-1 and J is TRBJ1-4; D not resolved. V lost 2 bases, J lost 8 bases, and 12 bases lay in between. The CDR3 sequence is 14 residues long. Germline V lookup: CDR1 MNHNS, CDR2 SASEGT. For the CDR3, the DNA is TGTGCCAGCAGTGAATCAGGCCACACCGAAAAACTGTTTTTT. Translated: CASSESGHTEKLFF.

This chain links TRBV5-4 with TRBJ2-1; D might be TRBD2 (5 bases). V lost 0 bases to trimming and J lost 7 bases, with 11 bases between them. Germline V gene sequence: CDR1 SGHNT, CDR2 YYREEE (reference sequence). The CDR3 spans 14 residues. The CDR3 DNA reads TGTGCCAGCAGCTTGGCGGCTAGCTGGAATGAGCAGTTCTTC. Protein product: CASSLAASWNEQFF.

J is TRBJ1-5 and V is TRBV14; 7 nucleotides agree with TRBD1. CDR1 and CDR2 from the germline V gene are SGHDN and FVKESK. This CDR3 contains 14 residues. V lost 4 bases to trimming and J lost 7 bases; unmatched junction nucleotides: 7. This CDR3 reads CASSLQGTGQPQHF. DNA of the CDR3: TGTGCCAGCAGCCTACAGGGGACTGGGCAGCCCCAGCATTTT. The variable domain in full, with the rest retrieved from reference TRBV14 and TRBJ1-5, is EAGVTQFPSHSVIEKGQTVTLRCDPISGHDNLYWYRRVMGKEIKFLLHFVKESKQDESGMPNNRFLAERTGGTYSTLKVQPAELEDSGVYFCASSLQGTGQPQHFGDGTRLSIL.

V gene TRBV2 combines with J gene TRBJ2-1, with D tentatively TRBD2 (5 bases). The germline V gene has CDR1 SNHLY and CDR2 FYNNEI. The CDR3 runs to 17 residues. The V gene lost 3 bases and the J gene lost 0 bases, with 15 bases spanning the gap. The chain's CDR3 is CASSDKDSARSYNEQFF. As DNA, the CDR3 is TGTGCCAGCAGTGACAAAGATAGCGCGCGCTCCTACAATGAGCAGTTCTTC.

The chain couples TRBV4-3 to TRBJ2-1; unclear D gene. Germline CDR1 LGHNA, CDR2 YSLEER. The V gene lost 0 bases and the J gene lost 7 bases, with 10 bases spanning the gap. The CDR3 is made up of 14 amino acids. The CDR3 is CASSQDGWANEQFF. Here the CDR3 DNA reads TGCGCCAGCAGCCAAGATGGGTGGGCGAATGAGCAGTTCTTC.